What follows are 3 T cell receptor beta chains derived from one specimen sequenced in a study of siplizumab effects on memory and regulatory T cells. Using immunoSEQ multiplex PCR, the repertoire was profiled, and TCRdb retains in-frame clones only, with some absent. The profile shows roughly 100,000 clones, roughly 90% of them singletons. Material: CD4+ T cells sorted from blood. The receptor source for this set is a human donor in good health.

V usage is TRBV28 and J usage is TRBJ2-1; 9 nucleotides agree with TRBD2. Germline V gene sequence: CDR1 MDHEN, CDR2 SYDVKM. This CDR3 region has 15 residues. V was pared by 3 bases and J by 8 bases, with 8 bases of the junction left unmatched. The CDR3 loop reads CASSFGGRAVYEQFF. The CDR3 DNA is TGTGCCAGCAGTTTCGGCGGGAGGGCGGTATATGAGCAGTTCTTC.

This clone was recorded only once. This sequence joins TRBV10-1 and TRBJ2-5; 9 positions match TRBD1. This CDR3 has 13 residues. The germline CDR1 and CDR2 sequences are WNHNN and SYGVQD (reference sequence). J gave up 3 bases and V 10 bases, and 6 bases lay outside the gene matches. CDR3 loop: CATKGQGEETQYF. In nucleotides, the CDR3 is TGCGCCACTAAGGGACAGGGTGAAGAGACCCAGTACTTC.

J is TRBJ1-1 and V is TRBV9, with TRBD1 matching 7 bases. The J segment lost 5 bases and the V segment lost 4 bases, leaving 17 bases of the junction unmatched. Per germline, CDR1 SGDLS and CDR2 YYNGEE. This CDR3 has 17 amino acids. The CDR3 region has the DNA TGTGCCAGCAGCCTCGAGGACAGGCCAGGGAGAGGGACTGAAGCTTTCTTT. This gives the protein CASSLEDRPGRGTEAFF.